The 7 T cell receptor beta chains given below trace back to one sample, sequenced in a study of blood T cell repertoires in COVID-19. Measured with immunoSEQ multiplex PCR; TCRdb has only the in-frame clones, and not every one. Here the sample spans about 140,000 clones, around 87% being singletons. Sequencing input: PBMCs or T cells enriched from blood (not recorded which). The receptor source for this set is a man aged 55-75 years who had recovered from COVID-19.

The sample holds a few counts of this clone. The rearrangement uses TRBV3-1 (or the pseudogene TRBV3-2) and TRBJ2-1, with TRBD2 identical over 13 bases. CDR3 size: 15 residues. The trim removed 4 bases at V and 8 bases at J, leaving 5 bases unmatched. Germline CDR1 LGHDT, CDR2 YNNKEL (reference sequence). Written as DNA, the CDR3 is TGTGCCAGCAGCCTAGGACTAGCGGGAGCCGATGAGCAGTTCTTC. Amino acid sequence: CASSLGLAGADEQFF.

The chain joins TRBV27 to TRBJ2-7, with D maybe TRBD2 (6 bases). The CDR3 is made up of 13 amino acids. Germline V CDR1 and CDR2: MNHEY, SMNVEV (reference sequence). Trimming cost V 3 bases and J 0 bases, with 6 bases left between them. DNA for the CDR3: TGTGCCAGCAGTTTGGGACTCTCCTACGAGCAGTACTTC. Protein product: CASSLGLSYEQYF.

The rearrangement links TRBV6-5 to TRBJ2-3; 8 bases are shared with TRBD1. J was trimmed by 0 bases and V by 10 bases; bases with no gene match: 6. Per the germline V gene, CDR1 is MNHEY and CDR2 is SVGAGI. The CDR3 contains 14 residues. This CDR3 reads CATLRDRSTDTQYF. CDR3 bases: TGTGCCACCCTCCGGGACAGGAGCACAGATACGCAGTATTTT.

This clone was counted only a few times. V usage is TRBV5-4 and J usage is TRBJ2-7; 9 bases are shared with TRBD1. Germline lookup yields CDR1 SGHNT and CDR2 YYREEE (reference sequence). This CDR3 contains 15 residues. Trimming removed 2 bases from V and 3 bases from J; junction bases left unmatched: 6. CDR3 protein: CASSFPGQGIYEQYF. The CDR3 DNA sequence: TGTGCCAGCAGCTTCCCGGGACAGGGTATCTACGAGCAGTACTTC.

The CDR3 bases are TGTGCCAGCAGTCTAGACCCCTCTAGTGTGCAGTACTTC. The encoded protein is CASSLDPSSVQYF. The chain combines TRBV13 with TRBJ2-7; D call uncertain. Germline CDR1 reads PRHDT; CDR2 reads FYEKMQ (reference sequence). V was clipped by 6 bases and J by 9 bases, with 18 bases between them. The CDR3 loop spans 13 amino acids. Drawing the rest from reference TRBV13 and TRBJ2-7, the complete variable domain is AAGVIQSPRHLIKEKRETATLKCYPIPRHDTVYWYQQGPGQDPQFLISFYEKMQSDKGSIPDRFSAQQFSDYHSELNMSSLELGDSALYFCASSLDPSSVQYFGPGTRLTVT.

Written as DNA, the CDR3 is TGTGCTAGTGGTTTGCAGACAGGGCATAGCACAGATACGCAGTATTTT. Encoded protein: CASGLQTGHSTDTQYF. The genes are TRBV12-5 and TRBJ2-3, with 7 positions matching TRBD1. The CDR3 contains 16 residues. The germline V gene encodes CDR1 LGHNT and CDR2 FRNRAP. The ends lost 2 bases at V and 0 bases at J; junction bases unmatched: 5.

This chain uses TRBV28 with TRBJ2-7, with 8 bases matching TRBD2. This CDR3 has 14 residues. Germline trimming cut 6 bases from V and 10 bases from J; bases unmatched to any gene: 14. Germline CDR1 MDHEN, CDR2 SYDVKM. The CDR3 here is CASRPGTRATTQYF. The CDR3 DNA is TGTGCCAGCAGGCCCGGGACTAGGGCTACGACTCAGTACTTC.